The present T cell receptor (beta chain) was sequenced within a study of radiation and T cells in renal cell carcinoma. This clone was seen a handful of times. The CDR3 runs to 16 residues. Germline V gives CDR1 SGHTA, CDR2 FQGNSA. V shed 5 bases and J shed 4 bases, with 19 bases lying between them. Clones were read by immunoSEQ multiplex PCR, and TCRdb kept only the in-frame ones, dropping some. This sample has about 10,000 clones, with roughly 58% found just once. As to treatment: treatment-naive control, cytoreductive nephrectomy. Sequencing used tumor tissue, obtained from a patient whose treatment was nephrectomy without radiotherapy. J is TRBJ2-3 and V is TRBV7-2; D gene unclear. The TCR comes from a man aged 35 to 55 with renal cell carcinoma. In DNA form, the CDR3 reads TGTGCCAGCAGCGATCGGACGACCCTCACCGCAGATACGCAGTATTTT. This gives the protein CASSDRTTLTADTQYF.